The text below deals with one T cell receptor (beta chain). Its cognate antigen is unknown. This sample is part of a study of shared clonotypes between healthy human individuals. Study-wide results and caveats: Shared across a handful of donors were roughly 4.8% of the naive CD4 clonotypes. Clonotype sharing across donors was expected to vary with sequencing depth.

The data were produced by immunoSEQ multiplex PCR, yet TCRdb's version contains in-frame clones alone and is incomplete. Of roughly 2.6 million clones listed, roughly nine tenths are singletons. V was pared by 5 bases and J by 7 bases, with 17 bases between. The CDR3 is 15 residues long. Germline-derived CDR1 and CDR2 are SGHTA and FQGNSA. The sequence was obtained from a young man in good health. This sequence joins TRBV7-2 and TRBJ2-2; perhaps D is TRBD1 or TRBD2 (5 bases each). The sample comprised naive CD4+ T cells sorted from blood. Subset reported: CD45RA+ positively selected. The CDR3 region is CASSPRGRGSGELFF. CDR3 DNA sequence: TGTGCCAGCAGCCCTCGGGGACGTGGGAGCGGGGAGCTGTTTTTT.